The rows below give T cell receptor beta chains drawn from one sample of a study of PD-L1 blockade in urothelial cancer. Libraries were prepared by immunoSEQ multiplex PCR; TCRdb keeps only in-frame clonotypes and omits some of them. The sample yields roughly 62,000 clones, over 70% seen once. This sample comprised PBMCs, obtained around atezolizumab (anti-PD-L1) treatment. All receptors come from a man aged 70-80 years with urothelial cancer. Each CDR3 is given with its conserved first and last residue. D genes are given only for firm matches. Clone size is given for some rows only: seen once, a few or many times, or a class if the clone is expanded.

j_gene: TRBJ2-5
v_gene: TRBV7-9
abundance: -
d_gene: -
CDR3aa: CASSLEAGRVTETQYF
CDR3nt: TGTGCCAGCAGCTTAGAGGCCGGCAGGGTGACGGAGACCCAGTACTTC

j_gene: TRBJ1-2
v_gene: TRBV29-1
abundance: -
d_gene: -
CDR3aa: CSGRTGNYGYTF
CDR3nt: TGCAGCGGCCGAACAGGGAACTATGGCTACACCTTC

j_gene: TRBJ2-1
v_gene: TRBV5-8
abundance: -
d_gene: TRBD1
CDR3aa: CASSVTGQGGEQFF
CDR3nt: TGTGCCAGCAGCGTCACGGGACAGGGAGGTGAGCAGTTCTTC

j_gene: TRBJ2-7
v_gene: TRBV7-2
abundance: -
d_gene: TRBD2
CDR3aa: CASSSSSGRGEQYF
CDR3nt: TGTGCCAGCAGCTCCTCTAGCGGGAGGGGCGAGCAGTACTTC

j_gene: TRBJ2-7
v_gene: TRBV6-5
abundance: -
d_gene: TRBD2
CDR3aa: CASRPGLAGYEQYF
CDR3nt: TGTGCCAGCAGACCCGGACTAGCGGGTTACGAGCAGTACTTC

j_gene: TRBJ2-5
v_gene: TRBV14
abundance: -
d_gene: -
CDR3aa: CASSQVYSQETQYF
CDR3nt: TGTGCCAGCAGCCAAGTGTACAGCCAAGAGACCCAGTACTTC

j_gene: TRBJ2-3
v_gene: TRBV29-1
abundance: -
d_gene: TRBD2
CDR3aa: CSVEGPSGRGADTQYF
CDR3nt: TGCAGCGTTGAAGGCCCTAGCGGGAGGGGAGCAGATACGCAGTATTTT

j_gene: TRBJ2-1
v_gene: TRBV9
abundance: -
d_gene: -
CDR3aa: CASSPHGGADNEQFF
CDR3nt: TGTGCCAGCAGCCCCCATGGGGGGGCGGACAATGAGCAGTTCTTC

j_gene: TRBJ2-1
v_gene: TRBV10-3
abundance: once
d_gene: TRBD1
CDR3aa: CAISESGQAYNEQFF
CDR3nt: TGTGCCATCAGTGAGTCGGGACAGGCCTACAATGAGCAGTTCTTC

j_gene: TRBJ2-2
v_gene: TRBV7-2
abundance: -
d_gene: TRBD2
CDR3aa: CASSLGLIANTGELFF
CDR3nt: TGTGCCAGCAGCCTGGGACTAATCGCGAACACCGGGGAGCTGTTTTTT

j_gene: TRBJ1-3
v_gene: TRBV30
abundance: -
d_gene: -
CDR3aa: CAWSRGGSLNTIYF
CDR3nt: TGTGCCTGGAGCCGGGGAGGCTCCTTAAACACCATATATTTT

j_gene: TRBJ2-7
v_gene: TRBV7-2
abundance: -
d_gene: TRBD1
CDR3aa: CASSSTTGSPGEQYF
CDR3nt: TGTGCCAGCAGCTCCACGACAGGGAGTCCGGGAGAGCAGTACTTC

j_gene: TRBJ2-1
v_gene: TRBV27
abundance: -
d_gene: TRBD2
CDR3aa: CASSFYGTSGSSYNEQFF
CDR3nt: TGTGCCAGCAGTTTCTATGGGACTAGCGGGAGCTCCTACAATGAGCAGTTCTTC

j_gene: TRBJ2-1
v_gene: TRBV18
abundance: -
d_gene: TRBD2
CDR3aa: CASSSLLQREYNEQFF
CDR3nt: TGTGCCAGCTCATCTTTACTTCAGCGGGAGTACAATGAGCAGTTCTTC

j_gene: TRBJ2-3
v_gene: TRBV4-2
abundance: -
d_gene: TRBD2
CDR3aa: CASSQRLAGEVDTQYF
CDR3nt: TGTGCCAGCAGCCAAAGACTAGCGGGAGAGGTAGATACGCAGTATTTT

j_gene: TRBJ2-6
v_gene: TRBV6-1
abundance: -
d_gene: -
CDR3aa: CASSDFPGVGANVLTF
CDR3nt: TGTGCCAGCAGTGACTTCCCAGGGGTTGGGGCCAACGTCCTGACTTTC

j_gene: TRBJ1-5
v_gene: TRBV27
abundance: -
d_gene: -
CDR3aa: CASSLSRGIGYSNQPQHF
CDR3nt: TGTGCCAGCAGTTTATCGAGAGGGATCGGTTATAGCAATCAGCCCCAGCATTTT

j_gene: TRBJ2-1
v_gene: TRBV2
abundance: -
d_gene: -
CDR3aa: CASNAGPDNEQFF
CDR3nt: TGTGCCAGCAACGCGGGGCCGGACAATGAGCAGTTCTTC

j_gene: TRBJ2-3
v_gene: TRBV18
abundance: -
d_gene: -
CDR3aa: CASSPVTSTDTQYF
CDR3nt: TGTGCCAGCTCACCAGTTACTAGCACAGATACGCAGTATTTT

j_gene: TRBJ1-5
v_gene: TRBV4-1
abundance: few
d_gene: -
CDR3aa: CASSPIFRGNQPQHF
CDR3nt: TGCGCCAGCAGCCCTATATTCAGGGGAAATCAGCCCCAGCATTTT

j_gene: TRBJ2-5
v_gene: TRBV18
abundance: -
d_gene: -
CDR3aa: CASSPPGGRGQETQYF
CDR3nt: TGTGCCAGCTCACCGCCCGGGGGAAGGGGCCAAGAGACCCAGTACTTC

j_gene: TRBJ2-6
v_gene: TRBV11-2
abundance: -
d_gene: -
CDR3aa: CASSWSSGANVLTF
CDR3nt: TGTGCCAGCAGCTGGAGCTCTGGGGCCAACGTCCTGACTTTC

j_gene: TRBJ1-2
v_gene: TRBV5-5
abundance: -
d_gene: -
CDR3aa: CASSLGQGDYGYTF
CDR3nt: TGTGCCAGCAGCTTGGGTCAAGGAGACTATGGCTACACCTTC

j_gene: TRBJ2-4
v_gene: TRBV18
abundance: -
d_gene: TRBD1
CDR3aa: CASSPGTASLLAKNIQYF
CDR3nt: TGTGCCAGCTCACCCGGGACAGCAAGTCTTTTAGCCAAAAACATTCAGTACTTC

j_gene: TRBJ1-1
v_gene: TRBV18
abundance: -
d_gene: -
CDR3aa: CASSPQGDNTEAFF
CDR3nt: TGTGCCAGCTCACCACAGGGGGACAACACTGAAGCTTTCTTT

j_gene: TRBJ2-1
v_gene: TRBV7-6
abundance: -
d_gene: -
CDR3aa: CASSFEPGNEQFF
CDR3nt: TGTGCCAGCAGCTTCGAGCCCGGGAATGAGCAGTTCTTC

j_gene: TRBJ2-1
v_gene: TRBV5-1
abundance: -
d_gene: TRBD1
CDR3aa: CASSRSQGYNEQFF
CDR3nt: TGCGCCAGCAGCCGGTCACAGGGGTACAATGAGCAGTTCTTC

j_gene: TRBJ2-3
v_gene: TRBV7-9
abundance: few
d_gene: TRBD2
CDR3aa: CASSPFRLAGDTQYF
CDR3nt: TGTGCCAGCAGCCCCTTTCGACTAGCCGGGGATACGCAGTATTTT

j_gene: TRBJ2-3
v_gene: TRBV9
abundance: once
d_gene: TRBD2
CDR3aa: CASSWGGEASTDTQYF
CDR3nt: TGTGCCAGCAGCTGGGGGGGGGAGGCTAGCACAGATACGCAGTATTTT

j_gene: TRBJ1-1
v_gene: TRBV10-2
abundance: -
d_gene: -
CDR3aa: CASSVNRDNTEAFF
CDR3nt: TGCGCCAGCAGTGTTAACAGGGATAACACTGAAGCTTTCTTT

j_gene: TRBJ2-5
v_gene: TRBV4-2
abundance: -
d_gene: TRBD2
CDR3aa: CASSQAVASGEETQYF
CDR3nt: TGTGCCAGCAGCCAAGCGGTAGCTAGCGGGGAAGAGACCCAGTACTTC

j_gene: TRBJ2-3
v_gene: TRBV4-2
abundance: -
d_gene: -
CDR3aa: CASSLSLATDTQYF
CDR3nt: TGTGCCAGCAGCCTTTCCCTAGCTACGGATACGCAGTATTTT

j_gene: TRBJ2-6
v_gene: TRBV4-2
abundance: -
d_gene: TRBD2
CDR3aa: CASSSTSGSGANVLTF
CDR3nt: TGTGCCAGCAGCTCGACTAGCGGCTCTGGGGCCAACGTCCTGACTTTC

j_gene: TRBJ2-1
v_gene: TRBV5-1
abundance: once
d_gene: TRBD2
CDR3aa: CASSRSPTSGTLYNEQFF
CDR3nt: TGCGCCAGCAGCCGTAGCCCGACTAGCGGGACCCTCTACAATGAGCAGTTCTTC

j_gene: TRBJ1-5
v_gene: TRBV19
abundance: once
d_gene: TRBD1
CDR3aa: CASSAGTGSNQPQHF
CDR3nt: TGTGCCAGTAGTGCCGGGACAGGGAGCAATCAGCCCCAGCATTTT

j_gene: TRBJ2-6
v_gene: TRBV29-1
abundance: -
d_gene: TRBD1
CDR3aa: CSVGGWTGGTGANVLTF
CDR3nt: TGCAGCGTTGGGGGATGGACAGGGGGTACTGGGGCCAACGTCCTGACTTTC

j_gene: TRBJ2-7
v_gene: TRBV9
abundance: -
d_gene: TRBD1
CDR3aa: CASSPRTGGGSEQYF
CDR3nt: TGTGCCAGCAGCCCCCGGACAGGGGGGGGATCCGAGCAGTACTTC

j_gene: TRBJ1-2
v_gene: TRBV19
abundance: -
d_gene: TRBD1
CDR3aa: CASVDRNNYGYTF
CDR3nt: TGTGCCAGTGTGGACAGGAACAACTATGGCTACACCTTC

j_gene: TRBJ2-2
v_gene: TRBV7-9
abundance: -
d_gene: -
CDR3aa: CASSWAGGRNTGELFF
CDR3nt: TGTGCCAGCAGCTGGGCCGGGGGGCGCAATACCGGGGAGCTGTTTTTT

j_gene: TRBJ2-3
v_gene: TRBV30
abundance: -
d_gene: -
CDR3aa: CAWSTPGTDTQYF
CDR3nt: TGTGCCTGGAGTACCCCAGGTACAGATACGCAGTATTTT

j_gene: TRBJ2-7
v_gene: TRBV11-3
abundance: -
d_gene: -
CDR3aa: CASKRLECSSYEQYF
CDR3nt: TGTGCCAGCAAACGTCTGGAGTGCAGCTCCTACGAGCAGTACTTC

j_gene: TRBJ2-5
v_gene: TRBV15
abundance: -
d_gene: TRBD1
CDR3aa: CATSSRTGIIETQYF
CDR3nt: TGTGCCACCAGCAGTAGGACAGGGATAATAGAGACCCAGTACTTC

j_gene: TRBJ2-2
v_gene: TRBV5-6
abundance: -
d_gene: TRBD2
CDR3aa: CASSALLAGGNTGELFF
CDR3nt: TGTGCCAGCAGCGCCTTACTAGCGGGGGGGAACACCGGGGAGCTGTTTTTT

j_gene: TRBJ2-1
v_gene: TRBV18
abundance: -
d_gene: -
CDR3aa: CASSPGARDEQFF
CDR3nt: TGTGCCAGCTCCCCAGGGGCGCGGGACGAGCAGTTCTTC

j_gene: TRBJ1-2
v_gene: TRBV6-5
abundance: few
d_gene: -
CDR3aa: CASSYGRVNYGYTF
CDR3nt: TGTGCCAGCAGTTACGGCAGGGTTAACTATGGCTACACCTTC

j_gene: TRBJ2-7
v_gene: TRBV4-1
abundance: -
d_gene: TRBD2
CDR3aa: CASSQVLAENYEQYF
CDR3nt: TGCGCCAGCAGCCAAGTCCTAGCGGAGAACTACGAGCAGTACTTC

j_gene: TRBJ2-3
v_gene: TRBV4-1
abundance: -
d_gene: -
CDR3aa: CASSQDWLEMDTQYF
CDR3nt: TGCGCCAGCAGCCAAGATTGGTTAGAGATGGATACGCAGTATTTT

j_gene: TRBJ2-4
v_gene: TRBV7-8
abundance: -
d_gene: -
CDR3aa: CASSLAEHSTPVF
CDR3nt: TGTGCCAGCAGCTTAGCCGAACACAGCACTCCGGTCTTC

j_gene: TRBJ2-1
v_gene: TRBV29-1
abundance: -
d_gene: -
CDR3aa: CSALLRGQFF
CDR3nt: TGCAGCGCCCTCCTACGAGGTCAGTTCTTC

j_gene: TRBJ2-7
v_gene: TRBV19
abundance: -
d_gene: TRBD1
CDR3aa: CASSMGQGKDYEQYF
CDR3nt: TGTGCCAGTAGTATGGGACAGGGGAAGGACTACGAGCAGTACTTC

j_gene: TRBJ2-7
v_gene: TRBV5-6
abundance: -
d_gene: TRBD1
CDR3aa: CASSLAERQGAGEQYF
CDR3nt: TGTGCCAGCAGCTTGGCCGAGAGACAGGGGGCCGGTGAGCAGTACTTC

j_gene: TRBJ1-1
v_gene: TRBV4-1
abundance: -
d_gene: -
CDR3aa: CASSVRIFNTEAFF
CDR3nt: TGCGCCAGCAGCGTCAGGATCTTCAACACTGAAGCTTTCTTT

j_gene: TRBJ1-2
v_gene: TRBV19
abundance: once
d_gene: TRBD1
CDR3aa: CASSPQTGMGGYTF
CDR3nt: TGTGCCAGTAGTCCTCAGACAGGGATGGGGGGCTACACCTTC

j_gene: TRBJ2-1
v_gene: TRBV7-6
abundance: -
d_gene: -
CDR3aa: CASWLYNEQFF
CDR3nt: TGTGCCAGCTGGCTTTACAATGAGCAGTTCTTC

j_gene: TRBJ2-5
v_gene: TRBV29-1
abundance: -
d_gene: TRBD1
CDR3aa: CSVEGQGMPVIGVAQYF
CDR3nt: TGCAGCGTTGAGGGACAGGGGATGCCCGTCATTGGGGTGGCCCAGTACTTC